Listed below are T cell receptor beta chains from one sample, sequenced in a study of cytomegalovirus exposure and HLA in healthy donors. Sequencing used immunoSEQ multiplex PCR; TCRdb keeps in-frame clones, though not all of them. The sample lists about 140,000 clones, roughly three quarters occurring once. Sequencing input: PBMCs. Receptors were obtained from a man aged 25 to 45 in good health and CMV-seronegative. The CDR3 runs from the conserved cysteine through the conserved F or W. Each record gives: CDR3 length, clone size, V gene, J gene, D gene, CDR3 DNA, CDR3 protein. D genes are given only for firm matches. Where a row states a size, it is once, few, many or the class of an expanded clone; other rows omit it.

16	few	TRBV5-4	TRBJ2-7	TRBD2	TGTGCCAGCAGCCCGGGACTAGCGGGAGGTGCCTACGAGCAGTACTTC	CASSPGLAGGAYEQYF
14	-	TRBV6-5	TRBJ1-2	-	TGTGCCAGCAGTCGCCCGGGGGGGGACTATGGCTACACCTTC	CASSRPGGDYGYTF
10	-	TRBV20-1	TRBJ2-7	-	TGCAGTGCCTTAGACTACGAGCAGTACTTC	CSALDYEQYF
17	-	TRBV7-8	TRBJ2-7	TRBD2	TGTGCCAGCAGCTCCCCGCTCGAAGAAGCGGGAGAGGAAGAGCAGTACTTC	CASSSPLEEAGEEEQYF
16	-	TRBV7-6	TRBJ2-1	TRBD2	TGTGCCAGCAGCTTACGACTAGCTAGCTCCTACAATGAGCAGTTCTTC	CASSLRLASSYNEQFF
14	-	TRBV28	TRBJ2-7	-	TGTGCCAGCAGTTTTCGGAGGGGGCGTCTCGAGCAGTACTTC	CASSFRRGRLEQYF
14	-	TRBV30	TRBJ2-4	TRBD2	TGTGCCTGGAGGGCTAGCGGGAGCAAAAACATTCAGTACTTC	CAWRASGSKNIQYF
13	-	TRBV2	TRBJ2-7	TRBD1	TGTGCCAGCAGTCCTAGACAGGGGTACGAGCAGTACTTC	CASSPRQGYEQYF
15	-	TRBV7-9	TRBJ1-4	TRBD1	TGTGCCAGCAGCTCCCGGACAGGGGCTAATGAAAAACTGTTTTTT	CASSSRTGANEKLFF
12	-	TRBV19	TRBJ1-1	-	TGTGCCAGTAGTCCAAGCTCGGGAAAAGCTTTCTTT	CASSPSSGKAFF
20	-	TRBV28	TRBJ2-7	TRBD2	TGTGCCAGCAGTTTTCCCAACCCATCGACCGGGACTAGCGGCCCCTACGAGCAGTACTTC	CASSFPNPSTGTSGPYEQYF
15	-	TRBV7-6	TRBJ2-1	TRBD1	TGTGCCAGCAGCTCTCGACAGGGGGCGCGGAATGAGCAGTTCTTC	CASSSRQGARNEQFF
13	-	TRBV28	TRBJ2-1	TRBD1	TGTGCCAGCACCCAGGGGGCCTACAATGAGCAGTTCTTC	CASTQGAYNEQFF
11	-	TRBV2	TRBJ1-1	-	TGTGCCAGAGGACAGAACACTGAAGCTTTCTTT	CARGQNTEAFF
14	-	TRBV11-2	TRBJ2-7	-	TGTGCCAGCAGCTCCGGCGAGAGGATCTACGAGCAGTACTTC	CASSSGERIYEQYF
15	-	TRBV7-2	TRBJ2-7	TRBD2	TGTGCCAGCAGCTCGACTTTAGCGGGAGGGGGCGAGCAGTACTTC	CASSSTLAGGGEQYF
16	-	TRBV5-1	TRBJ2-1	TRBD2	TGCGCCAGCAGCCGGACCGGGACTAGCGGGAGTAATGAGCAGTTCTTC	CASSRTGTSGSNEQFF
13	-	TRBV4-3	TRBJ1-1	-	TGCGCCAGCAGCCAAGTCATGAACACTGAAGCTTTCTTT	CASSQVMNTEAFF
17	-	TRBV5-4	TRBJ1-1	TRBD1	TGTGCCAGCAGCGTACAGGGGGCTTCAGCTGTGAACACTGAAGCTTTCTTT	CASSVQGASAVNTEAFF